A selection of T cell receptor beta chains follows, all from one sample in a study of T cells after yellow fever vaccination. TCRdb re-called the 5' RACE reads with MiXCR, one entry per CDR3 protein. The sample consists of around 310,000 distinct CDR3 sequences, approximately 3.9% of them appearing once. Sequenced here: PBMCs, sampled on the day of the yellow fever booster vaccination. These receptors all come from a man between 18 and 29 years old who received the YFV17D yellow fever vaccine. Both conserved end residues are part of each CDR3. A D gene is named only where the DNA matches it firmly. Rows give clone size only sometimes, using once, few, many, or a class for an expanded clone.

clone_size	d_call	v_call	j_call	cdr3_aa	cdr3_nt
.	.	TRBV4-1	TRBJ1-5	CASSQRRNQPQHF	TGCGCCAGCAGCCAACGTCGGAATCAGCCCCAGCATTTT
many	.	TRBV7-2	TRBJ2-3	CASSLNGGNGDTQYF	TGTGCCAGCAGCTTAAATGGTGGAAACGGGGATACGCAGTATTTT
many	.	TRBV6-2/TRBV6-3	TRBJ2-1	CASSYSRGSGNEQFF	TGTGCCAGCAGTTACTCCCGGGGGAGCGGCAATGAGCAGTTCTTC
.	.	TRBV6-1	TRBJ1-2	CASIPGRGLFNYGYTF	TGTGCCAGCATTCCGGGACGCGGCCTCTTTAACTATGGCTACACCTTC
many	.	TRBV7-3	TRBJ2-7	CASSLGDGAYEQYF	TGTGCCAGCAGCTTAGGGGACGGTGCCTACGAGCAGTACTTC
many	.	TRBV20-1	TRBJ2-3	CSARDAADTQYF	TGCAGTGCTAGAGATGCTGCAGATACGCAGTATTTT
many	.	TRBV5-6	TRBJ1-1	CASSHVVRDTEAFF	TGTGCCAGCTCCCATGTGGTCCGGGACACTGAAGCTTTCTTT
few	.	TRBV7-9	TRBJ1-1	CASSSQGRTGAGAFF	TGTGCCAGCAGCTCACAAGGACGGACCGGCGCGGGGGCTTTCTTT
many	TRBD2	TRBV3-1	TRBJ2-2	CASSQGAGVRELFF	TGTGCCAGCAGCCAAGGAGCGGGGGTCAGGGAGCTGTTTTTT
many	.	TRBV20-1	TRBJ2-3	CSGAGSTDTQYF	TGCAGTGGAGCAGGGAGCACAGATACGCAGTATTTT
many	.	TRBV12-3/TRBV12-4	TRBJ1-1	CASHPGVLATEAFF	TGTGCCAGCCATCCAGGGGTTTTGGCGACTGAAGCTTTCTTT
.	.	TRBV3-1	TRBJ1-2	CASSRGTLGSSNYGYTF	TGTGCCAGCAGCCGAGGGACCCTGGGCAGTTCTAACTATGGCTACACCTTC